Listed below are T cell receptor beta chains from one sample, sequenced in a study of T-cell reconstitution after alpha-beta-depleted transplantation in children. From the PCR reads, TCRdb called clonotypes with MiXCR, one entry per CDR3 protein. The table lists approximately 520,000 distinct CDR3 sequences, approximately 32% of them singletons. Here the sequenced sample was PBMCs from the stem cell graft donor, taken from the stem cell graft. The source is a human donor who donated a stem cell graft to a child with aplastic anemia. Both conserved end residues are part of each CDR3. Each record gives: clone size, V gene, J gene, D gene, CDR3 DNA, CDR3 protein. D genes are given only for firm matches. Rows may omit the clone size; those that give it use once, few, many or a size class.

>few|TRBV12-3/TRBV12-4|TRBJ1-5|TRBD1
TGTGCCAGCAGTTTGGGATTGACAGGGCTTAATCAGCCCCAGCATTTT
CASSLGLTGLNQPQHF
>once|TRBV4-2|TRBJ2-6|TRBD2
TGTGCCAGCAGCCCCGGTAGCGGGAACTCTGGGGCCAACGTCCTGACTTTC
CASSPGSGNSGANVLTF
>few|TRBV29-1|TRBJ1-2|NA
TGCAGCGTTGCGACAGATAATTATGGCTACACCTTC
CSVATDNYGYTF
>few|TRBV7-8|TRBJ2-2|NA
TGTGCCAGCAGGGCTGGGCCTGAGGGAACAAACACCGGGGAGCTGTTTTTT
CASRAGPEGTNTGELFF
>NA|TRBV5-1|TRBJ2-1|TRBD2
TGCGCCAGCAGCGCGACTAGCGGGAGAAATGAGCAGTTCTTC
CASSATSGRNEQFF
>once|TRBV5-1|TRBJ1-4|NA
TGCGCCAGCAGCTTCAACACGGGAACTAATGAAAAACTGTTTTTT
CASSFNTGTNEKLFF
>NA|TRBV9|TRBJ2-2|TRBD2
TGTGCCAGCAGCGTAGAGCCTAGCGGCACCACCGGGGAGCTGTTTTTT
CASSVEPSGTTGELFF
>NA|TRBV11-2|TRBJ2-7|TRBD2
TGTGCCAGCAGCTTAGTTAGTAGCGGGAGGGCCTCGTCTTGGGAGCAGTACTTC
CASSLVSSGRASSWEQYF
>NA|TRBV28|TRBJ2-3|NA
TGTGCCAGCAGTAATCGGGGACCAGATACGCAGTATTTT
CASSNRGPDTQYF
>few|TRBV6-1|TRBJ2-5|NA
TGTGCCAGCAGATCCGCGGGCTACCCTGGAGAGACCCAGTACTTC
CASRSAGYPGETQYF
>few|TRBV5-6|TRBJ2-7|NA
TGTGCCAGCAGCTTTTTGAGTCACGAGCAGTACTTC
CASSFLSHEQYF
>NA|TRBV10-3|TRBJ2-1|NA
TGTGCCATCGGGGGAGTATCCTACAATGAGCAGTTCTTC
CAIGGVSYNEQFF
>NA|TRBV9|TRBJ2-1|TRBD2
TGTGCCAGCAGCGCCACGGGACTAGCGTTCCACAATGAGCAGTTCTTC
CASSATGLAFHNEQFF
>NA|TRBV3-1|TRBJ1-1|NA
TGTGCCAGCGGCGAGAACACTGAAGCTTTCTTT
CASGENTEAFF
>NA|TRBV28|TRBJ2-1|NA
TGTGCCAGCAGTTGGACAGCTTACAATGAGCAGTTCTTC
CASSWTAYNEQFF
>NA|TRBV6-1|TRBJ2-7|TRBD1
TGTGCCAGCAGTGAACCGGGACAGGTCTACGAGCAGTACTTC
CASSEPGQVYEQYF
>NA|TRBV12-3/TRBV12-4|TRBJ1-2|NA
TGTGCCAGCAGTTTCGGGGCTTTGGGAGGCTACACCTTC
CASSFGALGGYTF
>NA|TRBV6-5|TRBJ2-6|TRBD1
TGTGCCAGCAGTTTTCCGGCCCAAACAGGGGCTGGGGCCAACGTCCTGACTTTC
CASSFPAQTGAGANVLTF
>NA|TRBV6-2/TRBV6-3|TRBJ2-3|TRBD2
TGTGCCAGCAGTACGGGACTAGCGGACACAGATACGCAGTATTTT
CASSTGLADTDTQYF
>NA|TRBV7-2|TRBJ2-4|NA
TGTGCCAGCAGTCAGCAGGGGACCAAAAACATTCAGTACTTC
CASSQQGTKNIQYF
>NA|TRBV29-1|TRBJ2-7|NA
TGCAGCGTTGTTCAAGACAACTCCTACGAGCAGTACTTC
CSVVQDNSYEQYF
>few|TRBV5-8|TRBJ2-1|NA
TGTGCCAGCAGCGACATAGCGGAAACGTACAATGAGCAGTTCTTC
CASSDIAETYNEQFF
>NA|TRBV25-1|TRBJ2-7|TRBD1
TGTGCCAGCAGTGGGACCGGGACAGCGGATTCCTACGAGCAGTACTTC
CASSGTGTADSYEQYF
>few|TRBV29-1|TRBJ1-1|NA
TGCAGCGTTGAAGGGTACACTGAAGCTTTCTTT
CSVEGYTEAFF
>NA|TRBV6-1|TRBJ1-2|TRBD1
TGTGCCAGCAGTGAGGGGACAGGGACCATTCTCTATGGCTACACCTTC
CASSEGTGTILYGYTF
>NA|TRBV6-2/TRBV6-3|TRBJ1-1|TRBD1
TGTGCCAGCAGTTACCGGGACAGTAACACTGAAGCTTTCTTT
CASSYRDSNTEAFF
>NA|TRBV30|TRBJ1-5|NA
TGTGCCTGGAGTTTTGGGGGGACGGGCAATCAGCCCCAGCATTTT
CAWSFGGTGNQPQHF
>NA|TRBV20-1|TRBJ2-3|NA
TGCAGTGCTAGACTTTCAGGACTTGGGGCAGATACGCAGTATTTT
CSARLSGLGADTQYF
>few|TRBV5-6|TRBJ1-2|NA
TGTGCCAGCAGCTTGAGGGTCCGGGATGGCTACACCTTC
CASSLRVRDGYTF
>NA|TRBV7-3|TRBJ2-5|NA
TGTGCCAGCAGCCCTTATAGTACGGAGACCCAGTACTTC
CASSPYSTETQYF
>NA|TRBV3-1|TRBJ1-4|NA
TGTGCCAGCAGCCAAGATTTCGGAGCCCGGGGCGATGAAAAACTGTTTTTT
CASSQDFGARGDEKLFF
>few|TRBV20-1|TRBJ1-3|NA
TGCAGTGCTTGGGCCGGAAACACCATATATTTT
CSAWAGNTIYF
>few|TRBV12-3/TRBV12-4|TRBJ2-1|TRBD2
TGTGCCAGCACCCTAATGGGGGGGAGCCCCTACAATGAGCAGTTCTTC
CASTLMGGSPYNEQFF
>NA|TRBV6-2/TRBV6-3|TRBJ2-5|TRBD1
TGTGCCAGCGAGACAGGGGGGAAGACCCAGTACTTC
CASETGGKTQYF
>few|TRBV12-3/TRBV12-4|TRBJ1-2|NA
TGTGCCAGCACCCCGGTGGGGCCAAGCTATGGCTACACCTTC
CASTPVGPSYGYTF
>NA|TRBV29-1|TRBJ2-1|TRBD2
TGCAGCGTCGGGACTAGATCGTTGAATGAGCAGTTCTTC
CSVGTRSLNEQFF
>few|TRBV29-1|TRBJ1-2|NA
TGCAGCCTGGATGGGGGGGGGCACTATGGCTACACCTTC
CSLDGGGHYGYTF
>NA|TRBV5-4|TRBJ2-3|TRBD2
TGTGCCAGCAGCCTGTGGACTAGCCCAAGCACGCAGTATTTT
CASSLWTSPSTQYF
>few|TRBV24-1|TRBJ2-2|TRBD1
TGTGCCACCAGTGACCGAAGGACAGGGTGGACCGGGGAGCTGTTTTTT
CATSDRRTGWTGELFF
>few|TRBV29-1|TRBJ2-7|NA
TGCAGCGTTGAAGATGGGGGGAGGTACGAGCAGTACTTC
CSVEDGGRYEQYF